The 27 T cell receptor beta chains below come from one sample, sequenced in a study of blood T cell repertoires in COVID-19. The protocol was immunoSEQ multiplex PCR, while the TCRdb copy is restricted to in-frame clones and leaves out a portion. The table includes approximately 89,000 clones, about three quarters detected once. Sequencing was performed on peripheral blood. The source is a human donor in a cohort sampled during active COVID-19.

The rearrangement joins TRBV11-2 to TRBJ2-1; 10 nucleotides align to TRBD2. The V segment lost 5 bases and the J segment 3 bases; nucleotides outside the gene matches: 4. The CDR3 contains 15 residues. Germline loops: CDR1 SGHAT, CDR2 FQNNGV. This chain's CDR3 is CASSPSGSDYNEQFF. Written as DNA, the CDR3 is TGTGCCAGCAGCCCTAGCGGGAGTGACTACAATGAGCAGTTCTTC. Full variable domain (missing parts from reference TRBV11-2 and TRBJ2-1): EAGVAQSPRYKIIEKRQSVAFWCNPISGHATLYWYQQILGQGPKLLIQFQNNGVVDDSQLPKDRFSAERLKGVDSTLKIQPAKLEDSAVYLCASSPSGSDYNEQFFGPGTRLTVL.

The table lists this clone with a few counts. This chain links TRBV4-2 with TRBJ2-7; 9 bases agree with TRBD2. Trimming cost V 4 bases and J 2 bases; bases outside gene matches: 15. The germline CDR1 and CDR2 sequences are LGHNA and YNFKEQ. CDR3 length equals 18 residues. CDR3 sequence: CASSPRGTSSLRPYEQYF. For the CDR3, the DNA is TGTGCCAGCAGCCCAAGAGGGACTAGCTCCTTAAGGCCCTACGAGCAGTACTTC.

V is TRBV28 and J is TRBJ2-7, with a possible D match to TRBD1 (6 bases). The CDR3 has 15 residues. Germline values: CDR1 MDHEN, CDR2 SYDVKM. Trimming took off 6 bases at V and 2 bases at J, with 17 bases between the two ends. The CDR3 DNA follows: TGTGCCAGCAGCCCTCAGGGGAGTCCGACCTACGAGCAGTACTTC. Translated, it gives CASSPQGSPTYEQYF. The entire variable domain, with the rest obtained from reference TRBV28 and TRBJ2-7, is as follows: DVKVTQSSRYLVKRTGEKVFLECVQDMDHENMFWYRQDPGLGLRLIYFSYDVKMKEKGDIPEGYSVSREKKERFSLILESASTNQTSMYLCASSPQGSPTYEQYFGPGTRLTVT.

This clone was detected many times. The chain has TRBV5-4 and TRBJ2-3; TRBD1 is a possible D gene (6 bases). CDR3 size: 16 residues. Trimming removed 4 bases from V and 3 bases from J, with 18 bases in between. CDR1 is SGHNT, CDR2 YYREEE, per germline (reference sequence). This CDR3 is CASSPTGREGTDTQYF. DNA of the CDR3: TGTGCCAGCAGCCCTACAGGGAGAGAGGGGACAGATACGCAGTATTTT.

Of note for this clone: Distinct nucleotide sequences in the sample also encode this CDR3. CDR3 sequence reads: CASSPSADTQYF. The CDR3 nucleotides read TGTGCCAGCTCTCCCTCAGCAGATACGCAGTATTTT. The V gene is TRBV18, the J gene TRBJ2-3; D is undetermined. Per germline, CDR1 KGHSH and CDR2 LQKENI. This CDR3 has 12 residues. V was shortened by 6 bases and J by 4 bases, with 8 bases between the two germline ends.

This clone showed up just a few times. The DNA of the CDR3 is TGCGCCAGCAGTCAGACTAGCGGGTGGGAAGCAGATACGCAGTATTTT. Its translation: CASSQTSGWEADTQYF. The chain recombines TRBV5-1 with TRBJ2-3; TRBD2 matches 10 bases. With 5 bases clipped from V and 4 bases from J, the junction kept 10 bases outside the gene matches. The length of the CDR3 is 16 residues. The germline V gene encodes CDR1 SGHRS and CDR2 YFSETQ.

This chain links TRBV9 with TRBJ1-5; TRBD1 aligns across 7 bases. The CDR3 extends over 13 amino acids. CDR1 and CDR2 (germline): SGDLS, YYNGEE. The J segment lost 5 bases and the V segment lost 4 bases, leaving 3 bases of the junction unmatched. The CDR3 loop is CASSRGGYQPQHF. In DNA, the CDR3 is TGTGCCAGCAGCCGAGGGGGCTATCAGCCCCAGCATTTT. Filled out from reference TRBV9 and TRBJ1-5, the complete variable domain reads DSGVTQTPKHLITATGQRVTLRCSPRSGDLSVYWYQQSLDQGLQFLIQYYNGEERAKGNILERFSAQQFPDLHSELNLSSLELGDSALYFCASSRGGYQPQHFGDGTRLSIL.

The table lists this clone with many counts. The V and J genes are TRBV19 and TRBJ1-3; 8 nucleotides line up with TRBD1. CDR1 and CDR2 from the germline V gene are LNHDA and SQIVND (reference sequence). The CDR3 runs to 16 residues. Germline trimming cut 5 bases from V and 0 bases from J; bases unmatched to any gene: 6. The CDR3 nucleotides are TGTGCCAGTAGTGGAAACAGGGGGACCTCTGGAAACACCATATATTTT. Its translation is CASSGNRGTSGNTIYF.

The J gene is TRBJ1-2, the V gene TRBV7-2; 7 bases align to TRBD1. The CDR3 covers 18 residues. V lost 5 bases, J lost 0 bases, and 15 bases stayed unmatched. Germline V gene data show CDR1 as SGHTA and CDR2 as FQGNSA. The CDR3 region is CASSRLSTTGPANYGYTF. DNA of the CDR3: TGTGCCAGCAGCCGTTTATCGACGACAGGGCCGGCTAACTATGGCTACACCTTC.

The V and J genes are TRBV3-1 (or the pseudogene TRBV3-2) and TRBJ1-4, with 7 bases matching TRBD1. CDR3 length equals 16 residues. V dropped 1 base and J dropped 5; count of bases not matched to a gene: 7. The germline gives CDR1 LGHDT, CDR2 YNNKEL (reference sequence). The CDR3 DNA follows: TGTGCCAGCAGCCAAGGAACAGGGGCTAGAAATGAAAAACTGTTTTTT. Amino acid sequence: CASSQGTGARNEKLFF.

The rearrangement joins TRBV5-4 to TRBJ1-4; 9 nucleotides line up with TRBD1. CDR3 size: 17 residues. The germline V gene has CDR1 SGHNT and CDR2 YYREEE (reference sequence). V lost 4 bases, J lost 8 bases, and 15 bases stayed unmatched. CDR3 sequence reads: CASSLDLNRGREEKLFF. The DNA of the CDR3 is TGTGCCAGCAGCCTAGATTTGAACAGGGGGCGGGAAGAAAAACTGTTTTTT.

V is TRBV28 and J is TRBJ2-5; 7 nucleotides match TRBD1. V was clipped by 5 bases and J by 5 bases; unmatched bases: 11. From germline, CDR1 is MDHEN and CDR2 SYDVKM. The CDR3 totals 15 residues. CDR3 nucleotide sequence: TGTGCCAGCAGTGGGGGACAGCAGGGGAGCGAGACCCAGTACTTC. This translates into CASSGGQQGSETQYF.

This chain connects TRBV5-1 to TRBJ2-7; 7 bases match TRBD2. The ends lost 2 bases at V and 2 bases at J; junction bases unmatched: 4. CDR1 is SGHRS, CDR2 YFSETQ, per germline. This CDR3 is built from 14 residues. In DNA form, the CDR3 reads TGCGCCAGCAGCTTTACGCGGGGGACCTACGAGCAGTACTTC. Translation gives CASSFTRGTYEQYF. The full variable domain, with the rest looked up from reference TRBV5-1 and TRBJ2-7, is KAGVTQTPRYLIKTRGQQVTLSCSPISGHRSVSWYQQTPGQGLQFLFEYFSETQRNKGNFPGRFSGRQFSNSRSEMNVSTLELGDSALYLCASSFTRGTYEQYFGPGTRLTVT.

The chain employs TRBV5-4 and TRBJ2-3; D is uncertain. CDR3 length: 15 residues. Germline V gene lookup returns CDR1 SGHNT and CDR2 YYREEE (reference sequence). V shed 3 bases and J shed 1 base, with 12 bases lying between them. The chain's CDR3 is CASSSTAPRTDTQYF. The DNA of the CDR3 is TGTGCCAGCAGCTCGACTGCGCCCCGCACAGATACGCAGTATTTT. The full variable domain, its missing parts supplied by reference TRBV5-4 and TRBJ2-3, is ETGVTQSPTHLIKTRGQQVTLRCSSQSGHNTVSWYQQALGQGPQFIFQYYREEENGRGNFPPRFSGLQFPNYSSELNVNALELDDSALYLCASSSTAPRTDTQYFGPGTRLTVL.

The CDR3 region has the DNA TGTGCCTGGAGTGTCAGAGGGGGACGGGAGACCCAGTACTTC. Its translation: CAWSVRGGRETQYF. The rearrangement joins TRBV30 to TRBJ2-5, with TRBD1 as a possible D gene (6 bases). CDR3 length: 14 residues. Germline V lookup: CDR1 GTSNPN, CDR2 SVGIG (reference sequence). With 0 bases removed from V and 5 bases from J, the gap between germline ends came to 13 bases. The full variable domain, its missing parts supplied by reference TRBV30 and TRBJ2-5, is SQTIHQWPATLVQPVGSPLSLECTVEGTSNPNLYWYRQAAGRGLQLLFYSVGIGQISSEVPQNLSASRPQDRQFILSSKKLLLSDSGFYLCAWSVRGGRETQYFGPGTRLLVL.

The CDR3 bases are TGTGCCAGCACAACCCCAGGGGAATCTGAAAAACTGTTTTTT. Protein sequence: CASTTPGESEKLFF. This chain links TRBV28 with TRBJ1-4; D might be TRBD1 (6 bases). V was shortened by 7 bases and J by 7 bases, with 16 bases between the two germline ends. Germline CDR1 MDHEN, CDR2 SYDVKM. The CDR3 covers 14 residues.

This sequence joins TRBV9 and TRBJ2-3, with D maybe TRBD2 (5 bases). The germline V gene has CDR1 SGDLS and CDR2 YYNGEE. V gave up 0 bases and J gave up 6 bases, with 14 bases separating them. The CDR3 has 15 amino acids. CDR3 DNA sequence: TGTGCCAGCAGCGTAGGGGTCAGCCTAGCCGATACGCAGTATTTT. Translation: CASSVGVSLADTQYF.

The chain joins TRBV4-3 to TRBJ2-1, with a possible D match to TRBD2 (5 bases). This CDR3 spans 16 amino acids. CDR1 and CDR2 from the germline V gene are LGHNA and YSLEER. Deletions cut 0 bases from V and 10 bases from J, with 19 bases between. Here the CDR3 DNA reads TGCGCCAGCAGCCAAGATGGCACCCCGGCGGGCGTGGAGCAGTTCTTC. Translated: CASSQDGTPAGVEQFF.

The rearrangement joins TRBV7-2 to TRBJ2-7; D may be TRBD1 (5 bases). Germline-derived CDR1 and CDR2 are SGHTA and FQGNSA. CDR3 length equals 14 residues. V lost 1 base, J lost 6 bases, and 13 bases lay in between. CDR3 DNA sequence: TGTGCCAGCAGCTTAGGGGGCCACCTCGCCGAGCAGTACTTC. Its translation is CASSLGGHLAEQYF.

Written as DNA, the CDR3 is TGTGCCAGCAGCTTAGAGGCGGGAGCCCAAGAGACCCAGTACTTC. Protein sequence: CASSLEAGAQETQYF. The chain employs TRBV7-3 and TRBJ2-5, with TRBD2 identical over 7 bases. Germline V gives CDR1 SGHTA, CDR2 FQGTGA. The CDR3 consists of 15 residues. The V segment lost 2 bases and the J segment 1 base; nucleotides outside the gene matches: 4.

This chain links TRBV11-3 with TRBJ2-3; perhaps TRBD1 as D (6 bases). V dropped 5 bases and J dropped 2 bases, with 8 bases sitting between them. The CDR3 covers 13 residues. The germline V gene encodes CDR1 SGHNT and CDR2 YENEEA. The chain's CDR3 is CASSPGATDTQYF. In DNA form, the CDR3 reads TGTGCCAGCAGCCCAGGGGCCACAGATACGCAGTATTTT.

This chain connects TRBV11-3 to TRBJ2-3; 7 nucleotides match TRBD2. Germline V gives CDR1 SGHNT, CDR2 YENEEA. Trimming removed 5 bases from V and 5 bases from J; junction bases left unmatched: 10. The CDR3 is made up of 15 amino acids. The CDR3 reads CASSPAGRTGDTQYF. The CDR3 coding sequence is TGTGCCAGCAGCCCAGCGGGAAGGACCGGAGATACGCAGTATTTT.

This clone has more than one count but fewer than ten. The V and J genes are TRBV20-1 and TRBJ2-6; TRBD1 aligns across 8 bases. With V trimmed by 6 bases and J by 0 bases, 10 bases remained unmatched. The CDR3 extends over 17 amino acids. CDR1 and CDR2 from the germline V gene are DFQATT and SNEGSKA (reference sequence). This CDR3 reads CSASGQGTHSGANVLTF. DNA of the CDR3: TGCAGTGCAAGTGGACAGGGAACCCACTCTGGGGCCAACGTCCTGACTTTC.

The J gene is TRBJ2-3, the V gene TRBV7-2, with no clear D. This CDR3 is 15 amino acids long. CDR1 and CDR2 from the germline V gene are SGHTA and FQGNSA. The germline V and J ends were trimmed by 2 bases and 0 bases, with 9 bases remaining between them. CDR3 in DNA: TGTGCCAGCAGCTTAATGTACAAAAGCACAGATACGCAGTATTTT. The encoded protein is CASSLMYKSTDTQYF. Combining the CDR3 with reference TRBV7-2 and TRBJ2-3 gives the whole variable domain GAGVSQSPSNKVTEKGKDVELRCDPISGHTALYWYRQSLGQGLEFLIYFQGNSAPDKSGLPSDRFSAERTGGSVSTLTIQRTQQEDSAVYLCASSLMYKSTDTQYFGPGTRLTVL.

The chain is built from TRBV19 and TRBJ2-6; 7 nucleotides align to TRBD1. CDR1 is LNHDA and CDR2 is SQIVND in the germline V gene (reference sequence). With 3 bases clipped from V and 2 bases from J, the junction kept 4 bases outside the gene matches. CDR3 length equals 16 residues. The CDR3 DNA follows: TGTGCCAGTAGTATGAACAGGGGTGCTGGGGCCAACGTCCTGACTTTC. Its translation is CASSMNRGAGANVLTF.

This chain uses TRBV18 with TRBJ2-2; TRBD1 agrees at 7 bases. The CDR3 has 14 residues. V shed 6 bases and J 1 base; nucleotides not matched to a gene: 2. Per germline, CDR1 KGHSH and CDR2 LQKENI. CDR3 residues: CASSHRGNTGELFF. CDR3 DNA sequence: TGTGCCAGCTCCCACAGGGGGAACACCGGGGAGCTGTTTTTT.

The CDR3 DNA reads as TGTGCCAGCAGCCCTAACAGGGGGCGCGGTCAGCCCCAGCATTTT. As protein: CASSPNRGRGQPQHF. The gene calls are TRBV7-2 and TRBJ1-5, with TRBD1 identical over 9 bases. This CDR3 is 15 amino acids long. Germline CDR1 is SGHTA and CDR2 is FQGNSA. Losses at the gene ends were 5 bases for V and 6 bases for J; bases not matched to a gene: 8. The variable domain in full, with the rest retrieved from reference TRBV7-2 and TRBJ1-5, is GAGVSQSPSNKVTEKGKDVELRCDPISGHTALYWYRQSLGQGLEFLIYFQGNSAPDKSGLPSDRFSAERTGGSVSTLTIQRTQQEDSAVYLCASSPNRGRGQPQHFGDGTRLSIL.